A single T cell receptor (beta chain) is shown here with its context. The antigen is unknown. Data came from immunoSEQ multiplex PCR; TCRdb stores just in-frame clones and leaves some out. The repertoire holds around 70,000 clones, around 85% seen once, with roughly 3.9% in the top ten. The record originates from a study of OX40 agonist ivuxolimab in advanced cancers. Overall study findings and caveats: The 0.1-3.0 mg/kg partial responders had among the lowest clonal expansion.

CDR3 length equals 12 residues. The germline V gene encodes CDR1 SEHNR and CDR2 FQNEAQ (reference sequence). V dropped 3 bases and J dropped 3 bases, with 6 bases sitting between them. V is TRBV7-9 and J is TRBJ2-7; D remains ambiguous. The sequencing here drew on CD4+ or CD8+ T cells sorted from blood, taken in a trial of the OX40 agonist ivuxolimab. The TCR was taken from an adult with an advanced solid tumor such as melanoma, head and neck, liver or kidney cancer. The CDR3: CASSFSLYEQYF. CDR3 nucleotides: TGTGCCAGCAGCTTTAGCCTCTACGAGCAGTACTTC.